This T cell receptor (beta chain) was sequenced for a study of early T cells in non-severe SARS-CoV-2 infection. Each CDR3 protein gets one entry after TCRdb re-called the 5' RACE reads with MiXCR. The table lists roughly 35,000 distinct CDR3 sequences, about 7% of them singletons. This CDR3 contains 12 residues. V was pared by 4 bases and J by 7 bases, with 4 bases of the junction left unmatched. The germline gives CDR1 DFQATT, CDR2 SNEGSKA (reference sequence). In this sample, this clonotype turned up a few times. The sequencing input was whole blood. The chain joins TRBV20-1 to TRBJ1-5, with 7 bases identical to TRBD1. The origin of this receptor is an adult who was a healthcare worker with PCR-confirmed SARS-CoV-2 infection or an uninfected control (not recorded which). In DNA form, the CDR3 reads TGCAGTGCTAAGACAGGGCCACAGCCCCAGCATTTT. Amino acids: CSAKTGPQPQHF.